This T cell receptor beta chain emerged from a study of early T cells in non-severe SARS-CoV-2 infection. For the study at large: Sequencing used unsorted whole-blood bulk RNA, so chains lack pairing. Study-wide results and caveats: There was a bias toward anti-spike CD8 responses in VDJdb matching, which missed private and CD4 specificities.

This clonotype appeared many times. The antigen remains unidentified. The protocol attached unique molecular identifiers to individual cDNA molecules. TCRdb processed the 5' RACE reads anew with MiXCR; each CDR3 protein has one entry. The sample lists roughly 62,000 distinct CDR3 sequences; approximately 7.7% were seen once. CDR3 length equals 13 residues. V was trimmed by 1 base and J by 7 bases, leaving 13 bases between them. CDR1 is DFQATT and CDR2 is SNEGSKA in the germline V gene (reference sequence). The clonotype comes from an adult who was a healthcare worker with PCR-confirmed SARS-CoV-2 infection or an uninfected control (not recorded which). Sequenced sample: whole blood. V is TRBV20-1 and J is TRBJ1-1; D might be TRBD1 (5 bases). The CDR3 DNA sequence: TGCAGTGCTAGAGGCCAAGGGGAGGTTGAAGCTTTCTTT. It specifies CSARGQGEVEAFF.